Following are 4 T cell receptor beta chains from one sample sequenced in a study of regulatory T cells in long-lasting Graves disease. Arm-PCR of CDR3 regions and iRepertoire HTBI primers were used to build TCR beta libraries. Using its own MiXCR run on the multiplex PCR reads, TCRdb lists one record per CDR3 protein. The sample has around 500,000 distinct CDR3 sequences, around 20% seen once. Documented time point: persistent/refractory GD, antithyroid drugs over 5 years with positive TRAb. Preparation of the TCR library used RNA extracted from PBMCs. Sequenced here: peripheral blood mononuclear cells (PBMCs), sampled when the disease was refractory, from a patient treated with antithyroid drugs. The origin of the receptors is a female donor with Graves disease.

The table lists this clonotype with many counts. The J gene is TRBJ2-5, the V gene TRBV9, with D uncertain. V lost 4 bases, J lost 4 bases, and 11 bases lay in between. CDR1 and CDR2 from the germline V gene are SGDLS and YYNGEE. The CDR3 is 13 amino acids. The CDR3 loop is CASSRSVGETQYF. In DNA form, the CDR3 reads TGTGCCAGCAGCCGTAGTGTTGGAGAGACCCAGTACTTC.

This chain uses TRBV4-1 with TRBJ1-2; no reliable D call. The CDR3 is 16 amino acids. Per the germline V gene, CDR1 is MGHRA and CDR2 is YSYEKL. V was pared by 0 bases and J by 4 bases, with 15 bases between. The CDR3 DNA reads as TGCGCCAGCAGCCAAGATCCCGCGGGCATCGTCTATGGCTACACCTTC. Encoded protein: CASSQDPAGIVYGYTF.

At least ten counts were recorded for this clonotype. This chain uses TRBV20-1 with TRBJ2-7; unclear D gene. With 3 bases removed from V and 4 bases from J, the gap between germline ends came to 19 bases. The germline V gene has CDR1 DFQATT and CDR2 SNEGSKA (reference sequence). This CDR3 has 15 amino acids. The CDR3 loop is CSASSVLRPSYEQYF. The CDR3, as DNA: TGCAGTGCTAGTTCGGTCCTTAGACCCTCTTACGAGCAGTACTTC.

Written as DNA, the CDR3 is TGCGCCAGCAGCCAAGTCGGGACAGGACCTGCTGGAAACACCATATATTTT. Residues: CASSQVGTGPAGNTIYF. The chain uses TRBV4-1 and TRBJ1-3, with TRBD1 identical over 8 bases. The CDR3 runs to 17 residues. Germline loops: CDR1 MGHRA, CDR2 YSYEKL. V lost 1 base to trimming and J lost 2 bases; unmatched junction nucleotides: 7.